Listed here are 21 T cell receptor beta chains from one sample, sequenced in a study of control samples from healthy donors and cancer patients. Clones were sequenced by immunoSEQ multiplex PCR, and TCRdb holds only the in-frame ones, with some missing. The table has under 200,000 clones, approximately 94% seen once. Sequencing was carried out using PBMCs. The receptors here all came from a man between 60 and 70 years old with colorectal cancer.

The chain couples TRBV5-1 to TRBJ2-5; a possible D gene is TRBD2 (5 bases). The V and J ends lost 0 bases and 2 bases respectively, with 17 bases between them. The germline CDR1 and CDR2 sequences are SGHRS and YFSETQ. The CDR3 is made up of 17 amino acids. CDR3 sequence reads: CASSLALVRGPQETQYF. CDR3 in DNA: TGCGCCAGCAGCTTGGCCCTCGTGCGAGGGCCTCAAGAGACCCAGTACTTC.

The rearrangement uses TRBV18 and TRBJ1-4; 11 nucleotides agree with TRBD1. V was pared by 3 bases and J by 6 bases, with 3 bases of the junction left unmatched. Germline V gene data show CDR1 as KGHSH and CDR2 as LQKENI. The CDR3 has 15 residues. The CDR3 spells CASSPGTGGHEKLFF. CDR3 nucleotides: TGTGCCAGCTCACCCGGGACAGGGGGACATGAAAAACTGTTTTTT.

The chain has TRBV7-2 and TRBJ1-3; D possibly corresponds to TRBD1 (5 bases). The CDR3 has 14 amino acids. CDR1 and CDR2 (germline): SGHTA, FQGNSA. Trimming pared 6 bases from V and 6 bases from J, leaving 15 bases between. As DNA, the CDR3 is TGTGCCAGCAGGTTTGGGGGACCAACAAACACCATATATTTT. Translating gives CASRFGGPTNTIYF.

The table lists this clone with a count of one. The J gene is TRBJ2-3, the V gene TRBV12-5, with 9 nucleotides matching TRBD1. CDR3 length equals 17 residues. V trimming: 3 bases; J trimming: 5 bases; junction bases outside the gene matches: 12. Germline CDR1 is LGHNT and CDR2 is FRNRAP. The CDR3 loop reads CASGFAPNRGQRDTQYF. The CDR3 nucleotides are TGTGCTAGTGGTTTTGCCCCTAACAGGGGGCAGAGAGATACGCAGTATTTT.

The CDR3 is CASRAVNSLYGYTF. DNA for the CDR3: TGTGCCAGCAGGGCGGTGAACTCTCTGTATGGCTACACCTTC. V is TRBV6-5 and J is TRBJ1-2; D gene unclear. The CDR3 loop spans 14 amino acids. V was clipped by 6 bases and J by 5 bases, with 16 bases between them. Germline assignment: CDR1 MNHEY and CDR2 SVGAGI.

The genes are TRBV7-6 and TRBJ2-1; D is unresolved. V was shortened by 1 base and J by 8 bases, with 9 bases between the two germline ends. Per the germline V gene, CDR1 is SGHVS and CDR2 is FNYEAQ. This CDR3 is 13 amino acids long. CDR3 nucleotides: TGTGCCAGCAGCTTAGAATGGGGTTATGAGCAGTTCTTC. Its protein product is CASSLEWGYEQFF. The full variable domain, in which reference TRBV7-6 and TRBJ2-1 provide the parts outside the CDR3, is GAGVSQSPRYKVTKRGQDVALRCDPISGHVSLYWYRQALGQGPEFLTYFNYEAQQDKSGLPNDRFSAERPEGSISTLTIQRTEQRDSAMYRCASSLEWGYEQFFGPGTRLTVL.

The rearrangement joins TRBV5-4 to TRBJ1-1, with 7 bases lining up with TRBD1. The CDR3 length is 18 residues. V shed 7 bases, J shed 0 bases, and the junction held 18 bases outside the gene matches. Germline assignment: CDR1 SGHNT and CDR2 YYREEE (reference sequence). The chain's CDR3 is CASLSKGQGESLNTEAFF. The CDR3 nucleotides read TGTGCCAGCCTTTCCAAGGGCCAGGGGGAGTCCTTGAACACTGAAGCTTTCTTT.

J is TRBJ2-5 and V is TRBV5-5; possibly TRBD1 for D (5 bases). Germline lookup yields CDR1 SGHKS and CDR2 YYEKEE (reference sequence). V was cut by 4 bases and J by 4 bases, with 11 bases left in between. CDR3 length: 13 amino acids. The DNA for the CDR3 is TGTGCCAGCAGCCCCCCTAGGGGAGAGACCCAGTACTTC. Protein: CASSPPRGETQYF.

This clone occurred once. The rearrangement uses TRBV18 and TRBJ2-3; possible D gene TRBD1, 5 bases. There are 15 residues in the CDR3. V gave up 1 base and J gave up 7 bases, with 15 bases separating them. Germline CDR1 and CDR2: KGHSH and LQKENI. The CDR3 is CASSPLETVRYTQYF. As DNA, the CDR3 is TGTGCCAGCTCACCACTTGAGACAGTTAGGTATACGCAGTATTTT.

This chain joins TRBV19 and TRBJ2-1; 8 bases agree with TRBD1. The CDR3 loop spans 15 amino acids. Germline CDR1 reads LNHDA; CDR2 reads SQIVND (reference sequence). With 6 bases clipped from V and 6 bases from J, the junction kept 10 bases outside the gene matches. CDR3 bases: TGTGCCAGTAGCCCTCCCGGGACAGGTATCAATGAGCAGTTCTTC. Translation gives CASSPPGTGINEQFF. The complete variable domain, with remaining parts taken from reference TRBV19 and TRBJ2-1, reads DGGITQSPKYLFRKEGQNVTLSCEQNLNHDAMYWYRQDPGQGLRLIYYSQIVNDFQKGDIAEGYSVSREKKESFPLTVTSAQKNPTAFYLCASSPPGTGINEQFFGPGTRLTVL.

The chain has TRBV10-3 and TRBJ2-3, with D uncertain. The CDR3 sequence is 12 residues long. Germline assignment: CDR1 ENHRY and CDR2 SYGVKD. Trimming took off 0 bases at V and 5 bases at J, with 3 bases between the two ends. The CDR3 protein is CAISESVDTQYF. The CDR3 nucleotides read TGTGCCATCAGTGAGTCAGTAGATACGCAGTATTTT.

CDR3 residues: CALRAGLNYGYTF. CDR3 bases: TGTGCCCTGAGGGCAGGGCTTAACTATGGCTACACCTTC. The chain recombines TRBV2 with TRBJ1-2, with a possible D match to TRBD1 (5 bases). Per germline, CDR1 SNHLY and CDR2 FYNNEI. This CDR3 region has 13 residues. With 11 bases removed from V and 1 base from J, the gap between germline ends came to 14 bases. Drawing the rest from reference TRBV2 and TRBJ1-2, the complete variable domain is EPEVTQTPSHQVTQMGQEVILRCVPISNHLYFYWYRQILGQKVEFLVSFYNNEISEKSEIFDDQFSVERPDGSNFTLKIRSTKLEDSAMYFCALRAGLNYGYTFGSGTRLTVV.

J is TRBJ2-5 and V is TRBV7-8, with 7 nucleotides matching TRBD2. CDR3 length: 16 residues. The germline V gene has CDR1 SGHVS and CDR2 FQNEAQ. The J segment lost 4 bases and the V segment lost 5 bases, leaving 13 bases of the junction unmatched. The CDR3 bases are TGTGCCAGCAGCGCCGAGGGAGCGGGGAATCTAGAGACCCAGTACTTC. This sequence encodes CASSAEGAGNLETQYF.

DNA for the CDR3: TGTGCCAGCAGCAAACATCCGGGCGAGCAGTACTTC. This sequence encodes CASSKHPGEQYF. The chain recombines TRBV21-1 with TRBJ2-7; TRBD2 is taken as the D call from the table, unchecked against the DNA. TRBV21-1 counts as a pseudogene. This CDR3 contains 12 residues.

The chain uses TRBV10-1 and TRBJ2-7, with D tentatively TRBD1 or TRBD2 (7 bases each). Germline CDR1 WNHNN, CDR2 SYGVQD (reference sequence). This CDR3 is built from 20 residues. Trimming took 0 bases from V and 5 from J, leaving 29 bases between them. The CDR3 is CASSESGRGGGRGPGDEQYF. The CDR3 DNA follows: TGCGCCAGCAGTGAGTCGGGGAGGGGAGGGGGCAGGGGTCCGGGAGACGAGCAGTACTTC.

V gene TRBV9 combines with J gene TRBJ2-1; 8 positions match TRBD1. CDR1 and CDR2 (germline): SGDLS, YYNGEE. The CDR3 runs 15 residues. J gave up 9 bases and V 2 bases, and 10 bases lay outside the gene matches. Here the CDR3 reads CASSVRTGPAGEQFF. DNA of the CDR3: TGTGCCAGCAGCGTCAGGACAGGGCCGGCCGGTGAGCAGTTCTTC.

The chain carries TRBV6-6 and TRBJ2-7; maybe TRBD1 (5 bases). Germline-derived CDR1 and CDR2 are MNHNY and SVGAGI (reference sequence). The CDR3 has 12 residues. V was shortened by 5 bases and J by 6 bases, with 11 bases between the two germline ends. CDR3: CASSVQGSEQYF. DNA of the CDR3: TGTGCCAGCAGTGTCCAGGGCAGCGAGCAGTACTTC.

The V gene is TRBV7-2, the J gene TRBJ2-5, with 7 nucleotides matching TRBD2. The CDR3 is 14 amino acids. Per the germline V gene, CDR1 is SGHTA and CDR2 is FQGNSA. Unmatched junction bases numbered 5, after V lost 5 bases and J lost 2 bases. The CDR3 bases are TGTGCCAGCAGCCTCCTAGCGGCTCAAGAGACCCAGTACTTC. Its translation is CASSLLAAQETQYF.

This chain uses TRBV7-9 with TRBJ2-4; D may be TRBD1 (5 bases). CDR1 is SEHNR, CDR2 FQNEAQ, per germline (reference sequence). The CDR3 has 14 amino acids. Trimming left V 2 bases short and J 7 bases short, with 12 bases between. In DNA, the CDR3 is TGTGCCAGCAGCTTATCGCAGGGTAGTAACATTCAGTACTTC. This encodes CASSLSQGSNIQYF.

The CDR3 loop reads CASSLRARRTDTQYF. In DNA form, the CDR3 reads TGTGCCAGCAGTCTAAGGGCCCGGCGCACAGATACGCAGTATTTT. The chain employs TRBV7-9 and TRBJ2-3; D is unresolved. V lost 6 bases to trimming and J lost 1 base, with 14 bases between them. Germline V gene sequence: CDR1 SEHNR, CDR2 FQNEAQ (reference sequence). The CDR3 is 15 residues long.

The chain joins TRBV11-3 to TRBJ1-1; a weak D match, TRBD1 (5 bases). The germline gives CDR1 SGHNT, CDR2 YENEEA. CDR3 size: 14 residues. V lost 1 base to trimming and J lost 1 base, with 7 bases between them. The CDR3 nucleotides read TGTGCCAGCAGCTTAGGGGGACCGAACACTGAAGCTTTCTTT. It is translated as CASSLGGPNTEAFF. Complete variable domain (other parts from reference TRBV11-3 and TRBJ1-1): EAGVVQSPRYKIIEKKQPVAFWCNPISGHNTLYWYLQNLGQGPELLIRYENEEAVDDSQLPKDRFSAERLKGVDSTLKIQPAELGDSAVYLCASSLGGPNTEAFFGQGTRLTVV.